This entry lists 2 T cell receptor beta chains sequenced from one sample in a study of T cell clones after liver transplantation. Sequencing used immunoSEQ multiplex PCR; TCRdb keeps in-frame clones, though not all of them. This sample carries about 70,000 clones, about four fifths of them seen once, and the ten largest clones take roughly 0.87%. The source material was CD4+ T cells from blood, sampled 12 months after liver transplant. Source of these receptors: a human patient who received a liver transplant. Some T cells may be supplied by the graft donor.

CDR3 nucleotide sequence: TGCAGCGTTGGGCAGAGAGGCGAGCAGTACTTC. It yields the protein CSVGQRGEQYF. The chain employs TRBV29-1 and TRBJ2-7; D unresolved. The V gene lost 4 bases and the J gene lost 6 bases, with 10 bases spanning the gap. The CDR3 covers 11 residues. Germline V gives CDR1 SQVTM, CDR2 ANQGSEA.

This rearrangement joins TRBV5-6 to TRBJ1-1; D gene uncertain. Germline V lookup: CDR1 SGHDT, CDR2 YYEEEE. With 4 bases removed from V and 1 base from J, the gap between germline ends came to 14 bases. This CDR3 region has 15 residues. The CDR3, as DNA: TGTGCCAGCAGCCCTTATAAACACCGGAACACTGAAGCTTTCTTT. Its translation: CASSPYKHRNTEAFF.